Following are 32 T cell receptor beta chains from one sample sequenced in a study of vaccination effects on CD4 cells after COVID-19. These receptors' targets are unknown. Before any sequencing was done, the ViraFEST assay used viral peptide pools to expand antigen-specific CD4+ T cells. Isolation of CD4+ T cells took place after 10 days of culture. Each participant was given two doses of one vaccine (BNT162b2 or mRNA-1273). TCRdb's table, derived via immunoSEQ multiplex PCR, lists solely in-frame clones and lacks some. The sample consists of 65,000 to 95,000 clones, roughly 80% of them appearing once. This specimen consisted of CD4+ T cells from PBMCs cultured with HCoV-OC43 spike peptides, obtained after COVID-19 vaccination. Subset noted: HCoV-OC43 spike overlapping peptide pool stimulation. Every receptor here comes from a human donor who received a COVID-19 vaccine.

V gene TRBV5-1 combines with J gene TRBJ1-4; D is uncertain. The germline V gene encodes CDR1 SGHRS and CDR2 YFSETQ. Trimming stripped 3 bases from V and 0 bases from J, with 6 bases between. This CDR3 contains 14 residues. CDR3 amino acids: CASSSGPTNEKLFF. The CDR3, as DNA: TGCGCCAGCAGCTCCGGACCAACTAATGAAAAACTGTTTTTT.

This clone has only a few counts. The V and J genes are TRBV7-8 and TRBJ2-5, with D possibly matching TRBD1 (5 bases). Germline assignment: CDR1 SGHVS and CDR2 FQNEAQ. This CDR3 contains 15 residues. V lost 3 bases to trimming and J lost 0 bases, with 11 bases between them. CDR3 DNA sequence: TGTGCCAGCAGCTTTAGGGGCGATTACCAAGAGACCCAGTACTTC. This encodes CASSFRGDYQETQYF.

This chain uses TRBV4-3 with TRBJ1-4, with 8 bases aligning to TRBD1. V shed 5 bases, J shed 8 bases, and the junction held 7 bases outside the gene matches. The CDR3 contains 14 residues. Germline V CDR1 and CDR2: LGHNA, YSLEER. The CDR3 sequence: CASSSGGAGEKLFF. The CDR3 bases are TGCGCCAGCAGCTCAGGGGGCGCGGGGGAAAAACTGTTTTTT.

This chain joins TRBV12-3 or TRBV12-4 and TRBJ2-1; maybe TRBD2 (7 bases). V was pared by 10 bases and J by 8 bases, with 18 bases between. The CDR3 is made up of 13 amino acids. CDR3 DNA sequence: TGTGCCATCCACGGGGGGCATTTCTATGAGCAGTTCTTC. Translation: CAIHGGHFYEQFF.

This clone appeared a few times. The chain has TRBV6-6 and TRBJ2-3; no definite D call. The ends were cut back, 5 bases at V and 3 bases at J, with 9 bases in the middle. CDR1 and CDR2 from the germline V gene are MNHNY and SVGAGI (reference sequence). CDR3 length: 13 amino acids. The CDR3 here is CASSQIGTDTQYF. In DNA form, the CDR3 reads TGTGCCAGCAGTCAGATTGGGACAGATACGCAGTATTTT.

Points on this clone: Other nucleotide sequences from this sample produce the same CDR3. The chain recombines TRBV3-1 (or the pseudogene TRBV3-2) with TRBJ1-1; tentative D call: TRBD1 (6 bases). This CDR3 contains 13 residues. Trimming pared 2 bases from V and 4 bases from J, leaving 8 bases between. The germline CDR1 and CDR2 sequences are LGHDT and YNNKEL (reference sequence). The CDR3 DNA follows: TGTGCCAGCAGCCAAAGGGGGGGCACTGAAGCTTTCTTT. Translated, it gives CASSQRGGTEAFF.

This clone was picked up a small number of times. One end of the junction is discordant with germline, which a read error may explain. The V gene is TRBV5-6, the J gene TRBJ2-4, with 7 bases lining up with TRBD1. This CDR3 spans 14 amino acids. Germline-derived CDR1 and CDR2 are SGHDT and YYEEEE. The DNA for the CDR3 is TGTGCCAGCAGCTCGCTCTACGACAGGGCGAGGCGGGACTTC. This encodes CASSSLYDRARRDF.

CDR3 DNA sequence: TGTGCCAGCAGTACCCTTCAGGCGCAGCCCCAGCATTTT. Translating gives CASSTLQAQPQHF. This chain joins TRBV28 and TRBJ1-5, with D uncertain. V was trimmed by 5 bases and J by 7 bases, leaving 12 bases between them. The CDR3 length is 13 residues. CDR1 MDHEN and CDR2 SYDVKM come from the germline V gene. The entire variable domain, with the rest obtained from reference TRBV28 and TRBJ1-5, is as follows: DVKVTQSSRYLVKRTGEKVFLECVQDMDHENMFWYRQDPGLGLRLIYFSYDVKMKEKGDIPEGYSVSREKKERFSLILESASTNQTSMYLCASSTLQAQPQHFGDGTRLSIL.

This clone came up once. The V call is TRBV6-6, the J call TRBJ2-5, with D possibly matching TRBD1 (5 bases). The V gene lost 0 bases and the J gene lost 3 bases, with 8 bases spanning the gap. This CDR3 is built from 14 residues. CDR1 MNHNY and CDR2 SVGAGI come from the germline V gene (reference sequence). Here the CDR3 reads CASSYSTREETQYF. In DNA, the CDR3 is TGTGCCAGCAGTTACTCGACCAGGGAAGAGACCCAGTACTTC.

The V call is TRBV2, the J call TRBJ2-7; D is possibly TRBD1 (6 bases). Germline V gives CDR1 SNHLY, CDR2 FYNNEI. Trimming left V 7 bases short and J 4 bases short, with 17 bases between. This CDR3 spans 14 amino acids. DNA for the CDR3: TGTGCCAGCAATCAACAGGGCGGTCGGTACGAGCAGTACGTC. Its protein product is CASNQQGGRYEQYV.

This clone was recorded a few times. The chain employs TRBV5-1 and TRBJ1-2, with D perhaps matching TRBD1 (5 bases). The germline V and J ends were trimmed by 2 bases and 7 bases, with 12 bases remaining between them. The CDR3 totals 13 residues. CDR1 SGHRS and CDR2 YFSETQ come from the germline V gene. The CDR3 loop is CASSFTTDTGYTF. CDR3 bases: TGCGCCAGCAGCTTTACGACGGACACTGGCTACACCTTC.

The chain couples TRBV30 to TRBJ1-2, with unresolved D. Germline V CDR1 and CDR2: GTSNPN, SVGIG (reference sequence). V lost 4 bases and J lost 8, with 20 bases in between. CDR3 length: 14 amino acids. The DNA for the CDR3 is TGTGCCTGGAATAGCGGACCCGCCCCGCACGGCTACACCTTC. Protein product: CAWNSGPAPHGYTF.

This clone was detected only a few times. This sequence joins TRBV7-9 and TRBJ2-1, with D perhaps matching TRBD1 (5 bases). Germline CDR1 SEHNR, CDR2 FQNEAQ (reference sequence). The V gene lost 1 base and the J gene lost 15 bases, with 10 bases spanning the gap. This CDR3 contains 11 residues. The DNA of the CDR3 is TGTGCCAGCAGCTTAGACAGGAAGCGGTTCTTC. As protein: CASSLDRKRFF.

The V gene is TRBV25-1, the J gene TRBJ2-2; D not certain. The CDR3 covers 14 residues. Germline loops: CDR1 MGHDK, CDR2 SYGVNS. Trimming stripped 6 bases from V and 2 bases from J, with 10 bases between. The CDR3 coding sequence is TGTGCCAGCAGCTGGGCAGATAACACCGGGGAGCTGTTTTTT. The encoded protein is CASSWADNTGELFF.

The chain combines TRBV12-3 or TRBV12-4 with TRBJ1-4; 8 bases match TRBD1. The CDR3 is made up of 13 amino acids. The V and J ends lost 6 bases and 5 bases, in that order; junction bases with no gene match: 2. DNA of the CDR3: TGTGCCAGCAGCGACAGGGGCAATGAAAAACTGTTTTTT. This gives the protein CASSDRGNEKLFF.

The rearrangement uses TRBV25-1 and TRBJ2-5, with TRBD1 identical over 7 bases. The CDR3 has 13 amino acids. Germline CDR1 is MGHDK and CDR2 is SYGVNS. Trimming removed 9 bases from V and 2 bases from J; junction bases left unmatched: 6. The CDR3 region is CASQGQFQETQYF. Here the CDR3 DNA reads TGTGCCAGTCAGGGACAGTTTCAAGAGACCCAGTACTTC.

The V gene is TRBV10-2, the J gene TRBJ1-1, with 7 bases fitting TRBD1. Germline V lookup: CDR1 WSHSY, CDR2 SAAADI. CDR3 size: 13 residues. V was clipped by 4 bases and J by 1 base; unmatched bases: 0. CDR3 protein: CASSGDRNTEAFF. In DNA form, the CDR3 reads TGCGCCAGCAGTGGGGACAGGAACACTGAAGCTTTCTTT.

This clone was detected only once. This rearrangement joins TRBV6-5 to TRBJ2-7; D remains ambiguous. Trimming stripped 7 bases from V and 2 bases from J, with 18 bases between. Germline V gene lookup returns CDR1 MNHEY and CDR2 SVGAGI. This CDR3 is built from 15 residues. The CDR3 loop reads CASNAGSPLTYEQYV. The CDR3 DNA reads as TGTGCCAGCAACGCCGGTTCGCCCTTAACCTACGAGCAGTACGTC.

The chain recombines TRBV12-3 or TRBV12-4 with TRBJ2-3; D not resolved. With 6 bases removed from V and 11 bases from J, the gap between germline ends came to 18 bases. This CDR3 has 13 residues. The CDR3 sequence is CASRGGPTLKQYF. The DNA of the CDR3 is TGTGCCAGCAGAGGCGGACCCACCTTGAAGCAGTATTTT.

This clone has a single count. The CDR3 nucleotides read TGCGCCAGCAGCTTGTTGGCCGGGGGGGTACAAGAGACCCAGTACTTC. It encodes CASSLLAGGVQETQYF. The chain couples TRBV5-1 to TRBJ2-5; 8 bases line up with TRBD2. The germline CDR1 and CDR2 sequences are SGHRS and YFSETQ. With 1 base clipped from V and 2 bases from J, the junction kept 7 bases outside the gene matches. This CDR3 has 16 residues.

This clone was recorded only once. CDR3: CASSLSGRGDRDSDTQYF. The DNA of the CDR3 is TGTGCCAGCAGCTTATCGGGACGGGGAGACAGGGATTCAGATACGCAGTATTTT. The rearrangement links TRBV7-6 to TRBJ2-3; 7 nucleotides align to TRBD1. The V segment lost 2 bases and the J segment 4 bases; nucleotides outside the gene matches: 15. Germline values: CDR1 SGHVS, CDR2 FNYEAQ. The CDR3 covers 18 residues.

This rearrangement joins TRBV18 to TRBJ2-3; tentatively, D is TRBD1 or TRBD2 (6 bases each). Trimming cost V 2 bases and J 8 bases, with 14 bases left between them. The germline V gene has CDR1 KGHSH and CDR2 LQKENI. CDR3 length: 14 amino acids. CDR3 coding DNA: TGTGCCAGCTCACCATGGGACGGGGGCGGTACGCAGTATTTT. Translating it yields CASSPWDGGGTQYF.

This chain links TRBV3-1 (or the pseudogene TRBV3-2) with TRBJ2-4, with TRBD2 as a possible D gene (7 bases). V gave up 1 base and J gave up 2 bases, with 15 bases separating them. The CDR3 covers 17 residues. Germline V gives CDR1 LGHDT, CDR2 YNNKEL (reference sequence). CDR3 DNA sequence: TGTGCCAGCAGCCAAGGGGGGGGCACGTCTTCCAAAAACATTCAGTACTTC. As protein: CASSQGGGTSSKNIQYF.

V usage is TRBV5-4 and J usage is TRBJ2-2, with TRBD1 identical over 9 bases. The CDR3 runs to 15 residues. The V segment lost 2 bases and the J segment 6 bases; nucleotides outside the gene matches: 5. CDR1 and CDR2 from the germline V gene are SGHNT and YYREEE (reference sequence). In DNA, the CDR3 is TGTGCCAGCAGCTTAGAAGGGACAGGGTCCGGGGAGCTGTTTTTT. This sequence encodes CASSLEGTGSGELFF.

This clone was observed once. The V call is TRBV28, the J call TRBJ2-5; 9 bases are a match to TRBD1. Trimming cost V 3 bases and J 4 bases; bases outside gene matches: 12. Per germline, CDR1 MDHEN and CDR2 SYDVKM. The CDR3 covers 17 residues. The chain's CDR3 is CASSFADYRGPSETQYF. The DNA for the CDR3 is TGTGCCAGCAGTTTTGCGGACTACAGGGGGCCGTCAGAGACCCAGTACTTC.

J is TRBJ1-1 and V is TRBV4-2; D is unclear. The CDR3 contains 14 residues. The ends were cut back, 0 bases at V and 1 base at J, with 6 bases in the middle. CDR1 is LGHNA, CDR2 YNFKEQ, per germline. In nucleotides, the CDR3 is TGTGCCAGCAGCCAAGATCTGCGGAACACTGAAGCTTTCTTT. Translation gives CASSQDLRNTEAFF.

This clone appeared a few times. V usage is TRBV9 and J usage is TRBJ2-5; D might be TRBD2 (7 bases). Between the trimmed V and J ends, which lost 1 base and 5 bases, there was a span of 12 bases. The CDR3 spans 14 residues. The germline V gene encodes CDR1 SGDLS and CDR2 YYNGEE. CDR3 sequence (DNA): TGTGCCAGCAGCGTAAGGGGGGGCCGTGAGACCCAGTACTTC. This gives the protein CASSVRGGRETQYF. The entire variable domain, with the rest obtained from reference TRBV9 and TRBJ2-5, is as follows: DSGVTQTPKHLITATGQRVTLRCSPRSGDLSVYWYQQSLDQGLQFLIQYYNGEERAKGNILERFSAQQFPDLHSELNLSSLELGDSALYFCASSVRGGRETQYFGPGTRLLVL.

The J gene is TRBJ2-4, the V gene TRBV28, with D tentatively TRBD1 or TRBD2 (6 bases each). The CDR3 spans 14 residues. Deletions cut 6 bases from V and 2 bases from J, with 11 bases between. CDR1 is MDHEN and CDR2 is SYDVKM in the germline V gene. The CDR3 here is CASSGGGTKNIQYF. The CDR3 DNA reads as TGTGCCAGCAGCGGAGGGGGGACCAAAAACATTCAGTACTTC.

In its sample, this clone was seen a few times. This chain links TRBV11-2 with TRBJ2-7; perhaps TRBD1 as D (6 bases). This CDR3 comprises 13 residues. Germline V lookup: CDR1 SGHAT, CDR2 FQNNGV. V lost 4 bases and J 7 bases, leaving 14 bases between the germline ends. The chain's CDR3 is CASSSDRRREQYV. CDR3 sequence (DNA): TGTGCCAGCAGCTCGGACAGACGCCGGGAGCAGTACGTC.

V gene TRBV7-2 combines with J gene TRBJ2-5; TRBD1 or TRBD2 may be the D gene (6 bases each). There are 14 residues in the CDR3. V lost 5 bases and J lost 4, with 14 bases in between. Germline CDR1 reads SGHTA; CDR2 reads FQGNSA. The CDR3 DNA reads TGTGCCAGCAGCCGCCCCGGGGGCAGAGAGACCCAGTACTTC. It codes for CASSRPGGRETQYF.

This rearrangement joins TRBV28 to TRBJ1-5; D not resolved. Germline V CDR1 and CDR2: MDHEN, SYDVKM. V was shortened by 2 bases and J by 2 bases, with 10 bases between the two germline ends. This CDR3 region has 15 residues. CDR3 bases: TGTGCCAGCAGTTTAAGTGGGGTGGGCAATCAGCCCCAGCATTTT. Encoded protein: CASSLSGVGNQPQHF.

This chain connects TRBV28 to TRBJ1-2, with a tentative D call TRBD1 (6 bases). V dropped 5 bases and J dropped 5 bases, with 12 bases sitting between them. The CDR3 runs 13 residues. The germline V gene encodes CDR1 MDHEN and CDR2 SYDVKM. This chain's CDR3 is CASSAGQNYGYTF. In DNA, the CDR3 is TGTGCCAGCAGTGCCGGACAGAATTATGGCTACACCTTC.